This TCR beta chain came from a study of T-cell memory formation after mild COVID-19. At the level of the study: Clustering of TCRs was largely donor specific.

The germline CDR1 and CDR2 sequences are KGHSH and LQKENI. V was clipped by 2 bases and J by 2 bases, with 12 bases between them. This CDR3 has 15 residues. Amplification by 5'RACE using constant-segment primers produced TCR alpha and TCR beta cDNA libraries that carried sample barcodes and UMIs. TCRdb called the 5' RACE reads again in MiXCR, with one record for every CDR3 protein. The data contain approximately 290,000 distinct CDR3 sequences, roughly 8% of them singletons. A note on this clonotype: The antigen is not known.

Broader study findings: Shrinking CD4+ clones were chiefly CM and EM; CD8+ ones were chiefly EMRA. What remained unconfirmed was the SARS-CoV-2 specificity of second-wave clones peaking on day 37.

The receptor was derived from a man between 18 and 35 years old who had mild COVID-19 (a few samples of this study predate the infection). Cell type and time point are not known. Sequenced sample: PBMCs or a T cell subset sorted from them (not recorded which). This chain links TRBV18 with TRBJ2-5; D uncertain. As DNA, the CDR3 is TGTGCCAGCTCACCAGGGGTTGGAATTCAAGAGACCCAGTACTTC. Translated: CASSPGVGIQETQYF.